These 7 T cell receptor beta chains came from one sample sequenced in a study of blood T cell repertoires in COVID-19. Produced via immunoSEQ multiplex PCR; TCRdb's table is partial and in-frame only. This sample has approximately 110,000 clones; 85% occur once, and the top ten carry about an eighth. Sequencing was done on a sample of peripheral blood. The receptors shown here come from a human donor in a cohort sampled during active COVID-19.

The chain couples TRBV29-1 to TRBJ1-1; D is possibly TRBD1 (6 bases). Between the trimmed V and J ends, which lost 7 bases and 1 base, there was a span of 13 bases. Germline-derived CDR1 and CDR2 are SQVTM and ANQGSEA. CDR3 length: 13 amino acids. The CDR3 reads CSGTGTKNTEAFF. The CDR3 nucleotides read TGCAGCGGGACCGGGACAAAGAACACTGAAGCTTTCTTT. Using reference TRBV29-1 and TRBJ1-1 for the parts outside the CDR3, the full variable domain is SAVISQKPSRDICQRGTSLTIQCQVDSQVTMMFWYRQQPGQSLTLIATANQGSEATYESGFVIDKFPISRPNLTFSTLTVSNMSPEDSSIYLCSGTGTKNTEAFFGQGTRLTVV.

This chain uses TRBV19 with TRBJ1-3; 11 bases agree with TRBD1. Germline V gene data show CDR1 as LNHDA and CDR2 as SQIVND (reference sequence). This CDR3 region has 17 residues. The trim removed 5 bases at V and 0 bases at J, leaving 6 bases unmatched. DNA of the CDR3: TGTGCCAGTAGTCCGGGGACAGGGGGTCGCTCTGGAAACACCATATATTTT. Amino acids: CASSPGTGGRSGNTIYF.

The genes are TRBV30 and TRBJ1-5; 10 bases are a match to TRBD1. The CDR3 has 16 amino acids. Germline V gene sequence: CDR1 GTSNPN, CDR2 SVGIG (reference sequence). After removal of 2 bases from V and 4 bases from J, the junction contained 8 bases not matched to a gene. CDR3 sequence: CAWSPPGQGLNQPQHF. CDR3 bases: TGTGCCTGGAGTCCCCCGGGACAGGGGTTGAATCAGCCCCAGCATTTT. The whole variable domain, remainder taken from reference TRBV30 and TRBJ1-5, is SQTIHQWPATLVQPVGSPLSLECTVEGTSNPNLYWYRQAAGRGLQLLFYSVGIGQISSEVPQNLSASRPQDRQFILSSKKLLLSDSGFYLCAWSPPGQGLNQPQHFGDGTRLSIL.

This sequence joins TRBV11-3 and TRBJ1-6; TRBD1 aligns across 9 bases. V shed 5 bases, J shed 4 bases, and the junction held 6 bases outside the gene matches. From germline, CDR1 is SGHNT and CDR2 YENEEA. The CDR3 spans 16 residues. CDR3 amino acids: CASSLTGQGYNSPLHF. The CDR3 DNA follows: TGTGCCAGCAGCCTAACGGGACAGGGATATAATTCACCCCTCCACTTT. Drawing the rest from reference TRBV11-3 and TRBJ1-6, the complete variable domain is EAGVVQSPRYKIIEKKQPVAFWCNPISGHNTLYWYLQNLGQGPELLIRYENEEAVDDSQLPKDRFSAERLKGVDSTLKIQPAELGDSAVYLCASSLTGQGYNSPLHFGNGTRLTVT.

This clone was recorded only once. The rearrangement joins TRBV7-2 to TRBJ2-4, with D tentatively TRBD2 (5 bases). The CDR3 has 15 residues. V lost 3 bases and J lost 1, with 10 bases in between. The germline gives CDR1 SGHTA, CDR2 FQGNSA. The CDR3 nucleotides are TGTGCCAGCAGCTTCACCCCGGGGGCCAAAAACATTCAGTACTTC. This encodes CASSFTPGAKNIQYF.

The chain couples TRBV4-1 to TRBJ2-1; 9 nucleotides line up with TRBD2. The CDR3 has 18 residues. Germline V CDR1 and CDR2: MGHRA, YSYEKL. V dropped 5 bases and J dropped 5; count of bases not matched to a gene: 16. The CDR3 DNA sequence: TGCGCCAGCAGCGCGCACCACCCCCCTAGCGGGGTAAACAATGAGCAGTTCTTC. Translated, it gives CASSAHHPPSGVNNEQFF.

This sequence joins TRBV6-6 and TRBJ2-1; 8 bases are a match to TRBD1. The length of the CDR3 is 14 residues. Germline V gene sequence: CDR1 MNHNY, CDR2 SVGAGI (reference sequence). The ends lost 2 bases at V and 4 bases at J; junction bases unmatched: 1. This CDR3 is CASSYQGAYNEQFF. DNA of the CDR3: TGTGCCAGCAGTTACCAGGGGGCTTACAATGAGCAGTTCTTC.